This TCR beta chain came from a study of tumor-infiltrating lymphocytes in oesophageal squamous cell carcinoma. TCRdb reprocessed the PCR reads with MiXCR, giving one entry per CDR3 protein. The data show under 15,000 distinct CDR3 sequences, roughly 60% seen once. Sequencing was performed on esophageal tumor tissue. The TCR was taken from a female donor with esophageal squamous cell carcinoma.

CDR3 bases: TGTGCCAGCAGTTTGAACGGGGGTGGACAAGAGACCCAGTACTTC. This gives the protein CASSLNGGGQETQYF. The chain joins TRBV12-3 or TRBV12-4 to TRBJ2-5; tentatively, D is TRBD2 (6 bases). V was pared by 3 bases and J by 2 bases, with 13 bases between. The CDR3 is 15 residues long.